One TCR beta chain is described in this entry. Its target is unknown. This sample is part of a study of cytomegalovirus exposure and HLA in healthy donors. Study results and limitations: In a later analysis, TCR beta V- and J-gene trimming showed a link to a missense DCLRE1C variant.

The PCR employed 60 Vbeta primers together with 13 Jbeta primers. Using immunoSEQ multiplex PCR, the repertoire was profiled, and TCRdb retains in-frame clones only, with some absent. Of 200,000 to 250,000 clones in the sample, just over 75% were seen once. The TCR comes from a man aged 18 to 29 in good health and CMV-seronegative. Sequenced material: PBMCs.

The CDR3 DNA is TGCGCCAGCAGCCACACTCGGGGACAGGGGGAAGAGACCCAGTACTTC. Its translation is CASSHTRGQGEETQYF. The gene calls are TRBV4-1 and TRBJ2-5, with TRBD1 matching 11 bases. The J segment lost 3 bases and the V segment lost 3 bases, leaving 6 bases of the junction unmatched. Germline CDR1 is MGHRA and CDR2 is YSYEKL. The CDR3 consists of 16 residues.